These 2 T cell receptor beta chains share one sample of origin, sequenced in a study of blood T cell repertoires in COVID-19. This table comes from immunoSEQ multiplex PCR, and its TCRdb copy is limited to in-frame clones, with some not included. This table holds 50,000 to 85,000 clones, roughly 82% found once. Specimen: peripheral blood. The source is a man between 60 and 75 years old with acute or convalescent COVID-19.

There are a few counts of this clone. The chain uses TRBV30 and TRBJ1-6; D remains ambiguous. The germline V gene encodes CDR1 GTSNPN and CDR2 SVGIG (reference sequence). The CDR3 covers 14 residues. Trimming took off 7 bases at V and 6 bases at J, with 16 bases between the two ends. CDR3 region: CALKPSRVNSPLHF. CDR3 nucleotides: TGTGCCTTGAAACCTTCAAGAGTTAATTCACCCCTCCACTTT.

This clone was observed a few times. V and J are TRBV12-3 or TRBV12-4 and TRBJ2-7; D gene unclear. CDR3 length: 12 residues. The V end was cut by 5 bases, the J end by 7 bases, with 12 bases between. The CDR3 loop is CASSPDHGEQYV. The CDR3 nucleotides are TGTGCCAGCAGTCCAGACCACGGGGAGCAGTACGTC.